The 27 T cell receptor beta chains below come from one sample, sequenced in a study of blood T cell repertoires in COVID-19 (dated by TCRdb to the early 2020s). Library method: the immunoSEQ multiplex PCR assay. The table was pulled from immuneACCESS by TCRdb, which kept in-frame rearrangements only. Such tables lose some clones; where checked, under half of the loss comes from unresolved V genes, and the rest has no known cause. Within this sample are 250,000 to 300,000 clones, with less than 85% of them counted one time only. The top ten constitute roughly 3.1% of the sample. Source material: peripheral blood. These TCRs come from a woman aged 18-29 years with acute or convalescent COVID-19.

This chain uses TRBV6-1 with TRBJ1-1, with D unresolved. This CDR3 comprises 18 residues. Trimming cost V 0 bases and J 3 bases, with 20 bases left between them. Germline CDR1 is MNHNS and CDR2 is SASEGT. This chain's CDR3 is CASSEATVVILRDTEAFF. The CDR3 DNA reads TGTGCCAGCAGTGAAGCGACTGTCGTTATTCTGCGGGACACTGAAGCTTTCTTT.

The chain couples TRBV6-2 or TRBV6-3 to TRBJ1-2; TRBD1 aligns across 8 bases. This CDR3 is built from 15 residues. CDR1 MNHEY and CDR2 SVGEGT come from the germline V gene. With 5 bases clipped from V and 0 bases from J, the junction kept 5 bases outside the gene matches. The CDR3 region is CASSDRTGSNYGYTF. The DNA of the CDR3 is TGTGCCAGCAGTGACAGGACAGGGTCTAACTATGGCTACACCTTC.

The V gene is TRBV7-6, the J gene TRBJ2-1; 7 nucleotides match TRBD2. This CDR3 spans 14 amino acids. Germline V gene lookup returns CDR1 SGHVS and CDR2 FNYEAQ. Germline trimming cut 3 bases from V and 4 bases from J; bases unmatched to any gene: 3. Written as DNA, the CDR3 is TGTGCCAGCAGCTTGGGGGGGGGATACAATGAGCAGTTCTTC. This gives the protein CASSLGGGYNEQFF.

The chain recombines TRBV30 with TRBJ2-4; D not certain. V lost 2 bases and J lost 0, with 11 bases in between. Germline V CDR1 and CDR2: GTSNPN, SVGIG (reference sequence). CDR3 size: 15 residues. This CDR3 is CAWSSTLLAKNIQYF. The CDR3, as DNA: TGTGCCTGGAGTTCTACGTTACTAGCCAAAAACATTCAGTACTTC. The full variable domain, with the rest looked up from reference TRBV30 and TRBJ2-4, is SQTIHQWPATLVQPVGSPLSLECTVEGTSNPNLYWYRQAAGRGLQLLFYSVGIGQISSEVPQNLSASRPQDRQFILSSKKLLLSDSGFYLCAWSSTLLAKNIQYFGAGTRLSVL.

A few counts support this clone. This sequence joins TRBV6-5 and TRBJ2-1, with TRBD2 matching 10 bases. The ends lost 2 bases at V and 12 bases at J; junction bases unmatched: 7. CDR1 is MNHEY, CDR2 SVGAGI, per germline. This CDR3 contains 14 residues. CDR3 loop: CASSYTASGSWQFF. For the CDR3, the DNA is TGTGCCAGCAGTTACACAGCTAGCGGGAGCTGGCAGTTCTTC.

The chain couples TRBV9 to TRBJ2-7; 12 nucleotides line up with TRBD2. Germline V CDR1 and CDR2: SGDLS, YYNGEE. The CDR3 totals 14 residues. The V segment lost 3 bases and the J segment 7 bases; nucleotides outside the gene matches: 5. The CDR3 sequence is CASSASGRAEEQYF. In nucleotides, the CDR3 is TGTGCCAGCAGCGCTAGCGGGAGGGCTGAGGAGCAGTACTTC.

DNA for the CDR3: TGTGCCAGCTCACCCCTAGACGCGTACACTGAAGCTTTCTTT. Amino acids: CASSPLDAYTEAFF. The chain employs TRBV18 and TRBJ1-1, with unresolved D. The CDR3 contains 14 residues. V lost 3 bases and J 3 bases, leaving 11 bases between the germline ends. The V gene's germline CDR1 is KGHSH and CDR2 LQKENI.

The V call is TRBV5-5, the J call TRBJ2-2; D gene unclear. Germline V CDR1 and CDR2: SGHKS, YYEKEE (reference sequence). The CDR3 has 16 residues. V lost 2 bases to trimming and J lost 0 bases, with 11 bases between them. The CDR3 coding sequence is TGTGCCAGCAGCTTATTCGCAGCGACGAACACCGGGGAGCTGTTTTTT. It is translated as CASSLFAATNTGELFF.

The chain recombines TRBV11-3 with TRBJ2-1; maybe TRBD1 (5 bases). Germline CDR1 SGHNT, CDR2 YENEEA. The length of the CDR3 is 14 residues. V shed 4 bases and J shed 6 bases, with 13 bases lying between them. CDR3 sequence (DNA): TGTGCCAGCAGCTCCTATGCAGGGTCCAATGAGCAGTTCTTC. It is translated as CASSSYAGSNEQFF.

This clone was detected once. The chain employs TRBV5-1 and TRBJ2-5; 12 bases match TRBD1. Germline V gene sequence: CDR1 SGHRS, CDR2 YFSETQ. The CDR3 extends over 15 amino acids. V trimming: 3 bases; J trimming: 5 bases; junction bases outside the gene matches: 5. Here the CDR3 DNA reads TGCGCCAGCAGCTGGGACAGGGGGCTGGGGGAGACCCAGTACTTC. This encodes CASSWDRGLGETQYF.

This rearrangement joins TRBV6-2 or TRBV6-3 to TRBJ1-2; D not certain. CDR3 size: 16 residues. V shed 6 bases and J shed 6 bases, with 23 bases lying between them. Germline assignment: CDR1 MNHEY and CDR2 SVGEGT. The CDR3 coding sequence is TGTGCCAGCAGCTCAGGCGTGTCGGTTCGTGTGAATGGCTACACCTTC. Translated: CASSSGVSVRVNGYTF.

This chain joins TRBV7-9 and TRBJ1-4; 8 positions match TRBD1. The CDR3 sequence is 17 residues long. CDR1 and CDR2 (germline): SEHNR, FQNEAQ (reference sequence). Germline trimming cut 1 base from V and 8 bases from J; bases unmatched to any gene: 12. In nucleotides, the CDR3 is TGTGCCAGCAGCTTAGGCTCCTTCGGGACAGGCGGAGAAAAACTGTTTTTT. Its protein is CASSLGSFGTGGEKLFF.

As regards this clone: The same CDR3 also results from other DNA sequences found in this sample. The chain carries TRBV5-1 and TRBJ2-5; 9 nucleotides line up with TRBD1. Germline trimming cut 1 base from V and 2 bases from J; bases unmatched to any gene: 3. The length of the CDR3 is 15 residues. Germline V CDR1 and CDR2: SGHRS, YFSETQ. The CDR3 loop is CASSLFGQGQETQYF. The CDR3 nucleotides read TGCGCCAGCAGCTTGTTCGGACAGGGGCAAGAGACCCAGTACTTC.

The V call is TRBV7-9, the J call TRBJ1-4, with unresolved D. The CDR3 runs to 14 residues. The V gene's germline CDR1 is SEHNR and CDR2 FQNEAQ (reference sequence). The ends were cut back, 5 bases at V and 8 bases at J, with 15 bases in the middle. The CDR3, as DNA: TGTGCCAGCAGCCCCCGGTTGGGCGAAGAAAAACTGTTTTTT. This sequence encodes CASSPRLGEEKLFF.

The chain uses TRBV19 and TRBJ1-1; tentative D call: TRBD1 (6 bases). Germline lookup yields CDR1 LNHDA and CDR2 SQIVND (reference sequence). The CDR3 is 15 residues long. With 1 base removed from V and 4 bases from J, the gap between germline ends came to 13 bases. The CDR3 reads CASSIVGEGGTEAFF. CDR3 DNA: TGTGCCAGTAGTATAGTCGGTGAAGGGGGCACTGAAGCTTTCTTT.

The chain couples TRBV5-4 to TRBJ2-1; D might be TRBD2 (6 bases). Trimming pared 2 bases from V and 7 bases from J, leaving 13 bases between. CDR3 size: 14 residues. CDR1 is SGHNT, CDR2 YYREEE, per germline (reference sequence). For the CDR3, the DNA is TGTGCCAGCAGCTTAGTCGAGAGCGGGAATGAGCAGTTCTTC. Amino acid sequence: CASSLVESGNEQFF. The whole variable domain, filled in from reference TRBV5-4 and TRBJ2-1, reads ETGVTQSPTHLIKTRGQQVTLRCSSQSGHNTVSWYQQALGQGPQFIFQYYREEENGRGNFPPRFSGLQFPNYSSELNVNALELDDSALYLCASSLVESGNEQFFGPGTRLTVL.

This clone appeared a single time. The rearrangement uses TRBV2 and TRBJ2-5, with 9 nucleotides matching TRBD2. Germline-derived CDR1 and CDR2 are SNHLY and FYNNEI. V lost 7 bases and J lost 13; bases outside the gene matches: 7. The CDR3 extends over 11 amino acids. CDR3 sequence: CASTKRLAVYF. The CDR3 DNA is TGTGCCAGCACCAAAAGACTAGCGGTGTACTTC.

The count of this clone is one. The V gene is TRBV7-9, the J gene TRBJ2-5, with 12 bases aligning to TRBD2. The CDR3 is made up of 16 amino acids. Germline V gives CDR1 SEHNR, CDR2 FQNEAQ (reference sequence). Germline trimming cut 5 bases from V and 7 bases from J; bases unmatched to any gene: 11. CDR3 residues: CASSRLAGGPRATQYF. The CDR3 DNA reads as TGTGCCAGCAGCCGCCTAGCGGGAGGGCCTCGAGCGACCCAGTACTTC.

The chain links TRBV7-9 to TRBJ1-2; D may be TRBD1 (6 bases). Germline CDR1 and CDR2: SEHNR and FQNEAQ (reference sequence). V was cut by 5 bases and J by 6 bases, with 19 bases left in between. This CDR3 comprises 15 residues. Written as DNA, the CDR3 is TGTGCCAGCAGCCCACCCGGAACAGGGTGGAATGGCTACACCTTC. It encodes CASSPPGTGWNGYTF.

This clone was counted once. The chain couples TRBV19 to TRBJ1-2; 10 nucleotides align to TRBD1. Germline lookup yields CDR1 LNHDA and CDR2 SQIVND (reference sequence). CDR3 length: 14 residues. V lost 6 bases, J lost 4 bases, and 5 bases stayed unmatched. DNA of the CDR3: TGTGCCAGTAGCGGGGACAGGGGCGTCTATGGCTACACCTTC. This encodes CASSGDRGVYGYTF.

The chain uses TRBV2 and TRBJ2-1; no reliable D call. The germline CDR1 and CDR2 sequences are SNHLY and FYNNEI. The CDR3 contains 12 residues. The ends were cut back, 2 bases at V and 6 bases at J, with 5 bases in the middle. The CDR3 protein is CASSETVNEQFF. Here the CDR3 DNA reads TGTGCCAGCAGTGAAACAGTCAATGAGCAGTTCTTC.

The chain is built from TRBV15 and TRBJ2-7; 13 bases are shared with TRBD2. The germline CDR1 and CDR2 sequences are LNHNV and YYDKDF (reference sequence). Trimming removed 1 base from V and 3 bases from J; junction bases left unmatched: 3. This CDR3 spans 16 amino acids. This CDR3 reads CATSRAGLAGDYEQYF. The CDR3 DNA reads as TGTGCCACCAGCAGAGCCGGACTAGCGGGAGACTACGAGCAGTACTTC.

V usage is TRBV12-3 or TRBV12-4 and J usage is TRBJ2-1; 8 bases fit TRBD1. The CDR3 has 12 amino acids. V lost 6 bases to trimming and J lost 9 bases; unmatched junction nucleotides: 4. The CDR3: CASRWTGSEQFF. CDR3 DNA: TGTGCCAGCAGGTGGACAGGGAGTGAGCAGTTCTTC.

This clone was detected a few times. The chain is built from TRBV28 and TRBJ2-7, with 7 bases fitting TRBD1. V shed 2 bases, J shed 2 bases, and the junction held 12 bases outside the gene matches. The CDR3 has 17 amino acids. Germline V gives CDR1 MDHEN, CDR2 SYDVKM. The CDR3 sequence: CASSLISRDSAAYEQYF. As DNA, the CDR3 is TGTGCCAGCAGTTTAATAAGTCGGGACAGTGCAGCCTACGAGCAGTACTTC.

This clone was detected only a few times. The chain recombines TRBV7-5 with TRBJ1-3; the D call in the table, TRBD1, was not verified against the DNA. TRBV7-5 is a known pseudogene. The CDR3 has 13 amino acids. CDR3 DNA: TGTGCCGGGGACAGGGGTCCTCGGGACACCATATATTTT. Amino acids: CAGDRGPRDTIYF.

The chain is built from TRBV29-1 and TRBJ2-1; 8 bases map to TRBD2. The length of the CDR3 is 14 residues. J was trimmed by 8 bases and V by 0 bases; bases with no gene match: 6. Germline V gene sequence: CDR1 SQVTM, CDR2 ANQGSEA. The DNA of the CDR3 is TGCAGCGTTGAAGATCTCCGGGAGGGGGATGAGCAGTTCTTC. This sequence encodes CSVEDLREGDEQFF.

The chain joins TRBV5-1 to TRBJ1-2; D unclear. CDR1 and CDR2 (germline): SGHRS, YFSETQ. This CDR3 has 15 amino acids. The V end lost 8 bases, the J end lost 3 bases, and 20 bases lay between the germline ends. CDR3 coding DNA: TGCGCCAGTTGGGGAGGGCCCTCCCTAGACTATGGCTACACCTTC. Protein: CASWGGPSLDYGYTF.